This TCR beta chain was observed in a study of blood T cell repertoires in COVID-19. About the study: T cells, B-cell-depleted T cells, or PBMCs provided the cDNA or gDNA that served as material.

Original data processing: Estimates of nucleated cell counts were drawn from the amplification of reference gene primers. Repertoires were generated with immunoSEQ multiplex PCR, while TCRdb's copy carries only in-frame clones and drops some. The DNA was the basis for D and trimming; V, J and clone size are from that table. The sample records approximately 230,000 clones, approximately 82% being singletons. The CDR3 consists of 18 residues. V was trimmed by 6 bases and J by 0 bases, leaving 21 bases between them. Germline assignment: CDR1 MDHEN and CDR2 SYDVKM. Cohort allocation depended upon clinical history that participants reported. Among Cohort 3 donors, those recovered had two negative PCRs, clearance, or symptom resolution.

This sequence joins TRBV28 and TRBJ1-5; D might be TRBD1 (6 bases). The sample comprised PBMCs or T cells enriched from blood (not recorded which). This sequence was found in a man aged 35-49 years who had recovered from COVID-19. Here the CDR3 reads CASSSPGHITYSNQPQHF. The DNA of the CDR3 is TGTGCCAGCAGCTCTCCGGGACACATAACATATAGCAATCAGCCCCAGCATTTT.